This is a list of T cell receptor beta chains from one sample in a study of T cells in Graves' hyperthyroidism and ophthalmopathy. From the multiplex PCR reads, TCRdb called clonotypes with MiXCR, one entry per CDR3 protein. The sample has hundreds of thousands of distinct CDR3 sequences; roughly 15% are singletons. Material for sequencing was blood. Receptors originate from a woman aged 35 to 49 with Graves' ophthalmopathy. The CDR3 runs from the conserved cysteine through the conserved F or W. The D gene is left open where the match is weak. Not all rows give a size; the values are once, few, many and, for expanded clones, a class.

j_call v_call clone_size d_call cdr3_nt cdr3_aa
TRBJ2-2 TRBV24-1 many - TGTGCCACCAGTGATTGGTCCGGGACTCCGTCGTCCGGGGAGCTGTTTTTT CATSDWSGTPSSGELFF
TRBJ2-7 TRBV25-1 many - TGTGCCAGCAGTGAATCGGGCAGATCCTACGAGCAGTACTTC CASSESGRSYEQYF
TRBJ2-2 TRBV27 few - TGTGCCAGCAGCCGTGGGACCCAAAGGATCGGGGAGCTGTTTTTT CASSRGTQRIGELFF
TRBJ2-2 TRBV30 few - TGTGCCTGGGGCAGGCCGAACACCGGGGAGCTGTTTTTT CAWGRPNTGELFF
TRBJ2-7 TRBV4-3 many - TGCGCCAGCAGCCAAGAGGGGTTGGGGCACGAGCAGTACTTC CASSQEGLGHEQYF
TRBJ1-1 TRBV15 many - TGTGCCACCAGCAGAGGACGGATGAACACTGAAGCTTTCTTT CATSRGRMNTEAFF
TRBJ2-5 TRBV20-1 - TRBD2 TGCAGTGCTAGAGAGTCCAGCGGGAGTAGAGGGAAAGAGACCCAGTACTTC CSARESSGSRGKETQYF
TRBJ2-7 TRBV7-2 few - TGTGCCAGCAGCCCCCCCCCAACGGGGGTCGAGCAGTACTTC CASSPPPTGVEQYF
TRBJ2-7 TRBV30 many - TGTGCCTGGAGTAAATCAACAGTGCAGTACTTC CAWSKSTVQYF
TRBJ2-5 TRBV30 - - TGTGCCTGGAGTGAGACACCTCGGGGGGAGACCCAGTACTTC CAWSETPRGETQYF
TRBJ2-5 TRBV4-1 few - TGCGCCAGCAGCCATGTTCAAGAGACCCAGTACTTC CASSHVQETQYF
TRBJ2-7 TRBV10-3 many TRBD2 TGTGCCATCGGTCTGGACGGGGGGTCTAACGACGAGCAGTACTTC CAIGLDGGSNDEQYF
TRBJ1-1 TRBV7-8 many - TGTGCCAGCAGCCCCCTGTTTTCCGGGGGAGCTTTCTTT CASSPLFSGGAFF
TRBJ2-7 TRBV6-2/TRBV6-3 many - TGTGCCAGCAGTTACGTAAGAACACAGAGCTCCTACGAGCAGTACTTC CASSYVRTQSSYEQYF
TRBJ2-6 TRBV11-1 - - TGTGCCAGCGCCGTCACCGGGGCCAACGTCCTGACTTTC CASAVTGANVLTF
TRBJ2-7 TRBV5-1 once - TGCGCCAGCAGCTTGGGCAGTGCCAGGGACGAGCATTACTTC CASSLGSARDEHYF
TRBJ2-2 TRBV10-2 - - TGCGCCAGCGACAGAGGCACCGGGGAGCTGTTTTTT CASDRGTGELFF
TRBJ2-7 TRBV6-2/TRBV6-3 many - TGTGCCAGCAGTTACGGAGTCAGTGTCTCCTACGAGCAGTACTTC CASSYGVSVSYEQYF
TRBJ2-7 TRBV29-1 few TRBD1 TGCAGCGTTAGGAGGACAGGACTCTACGAGCAGTACTTC CSVRRTGLYEQYF
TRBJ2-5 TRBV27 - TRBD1 TGTGCCACCAGGGGGACAGGGGTAGAGACCCAGTACTTC CATRGTGVETQYF
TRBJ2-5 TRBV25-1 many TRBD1 TGTGCCAGCAGTGAAGGAAGACAGGGTGGATGGGAGACCCAGTACTTC CASSEGRQGGWETQYF
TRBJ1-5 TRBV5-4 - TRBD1 TGTGCCAGCAGCTTTAGCCCCGGGACAGGGGGAGGCAATCAGCCCCAGCATTTT CASSFSPGTGGGNQPQHF
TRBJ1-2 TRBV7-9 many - TGTGCCAGCAGCGAAAGGGCCGGCGACTATGGCTACACCTTC CASSERAGDYGYTF
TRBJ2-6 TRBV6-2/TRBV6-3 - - TGTGCCAGCAGTTACTCAGGCAGGTCCGCGATTGGGGCCAACGTCCTGACTTTC CASSYSGRSAIGANVLTF
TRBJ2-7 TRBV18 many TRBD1 TGTGCCAGCTCACCCCGGGACAGGCCGAACGAGCAGTACTTC CASSPRDRPNEQYF
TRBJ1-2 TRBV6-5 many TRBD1 TGTGCCAGCAGTTACTCGACAGGGCCGCTATATGGCTACACCTTC CASSYSTGPLYGYTF
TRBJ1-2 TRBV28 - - TGTGTCAGCAGTTTATATTCGGGGGGAGATGGCTACACCTTC CVSSLYSGGDGYTF
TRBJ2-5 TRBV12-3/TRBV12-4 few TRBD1 TGTGCCAGCACCATAAGGGACAGGGGGGAGACCCAGTACTTC CASTIRDRGETQYF
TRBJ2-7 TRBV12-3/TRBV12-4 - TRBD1 TGTGCCAGCAGCGTTCAGGGGGCGCAGCGGGAGTACTTC CASSVQGAQREYF
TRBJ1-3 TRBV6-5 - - TGTGCCAGCAGTTACTCGGGACCGTGGAGCTCTGGAAACACCATATATTTT CASSYSGPWSSGNTIYF
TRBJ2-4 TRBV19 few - TGTGCCAGTAGTACGACAACTATAGCCAAAAACATTCAGTACTTC CASSTTTIAKNIQYF
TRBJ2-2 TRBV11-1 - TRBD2 TGTGCCAGCAGTACCCAGGAGCGGGAAGGCACCGGGGAGCTGTTTTTT CASSTQEREGTGELFF
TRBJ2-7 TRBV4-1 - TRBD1 TGCGCCAGCAGCCAGCAGACAGGGGGCATCTCCTACGAGCAGTACTTC CASSQQTGGISYEQYF
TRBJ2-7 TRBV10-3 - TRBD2 TGTGCCATCGGACTAGACTCCTACGAGCAGTACTTC CAIGLDSYEQYF
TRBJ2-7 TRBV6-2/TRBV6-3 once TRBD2 TGTGCCAGCAGACTACTAGCGGGAAGGACCTACGAGCAGTACTTC CASRLLAGRTYEQYF
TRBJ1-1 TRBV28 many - TGTGCCAGCAGTTTCGACGGACGGTGGGACACTGAAGCTTTCTTT CASSFDGRWDTEAFF
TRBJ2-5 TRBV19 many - TGTGCCAGTAGGGTGAGGGGTCAAGAGACCCAGTACTTC CASRVRGQETQYF
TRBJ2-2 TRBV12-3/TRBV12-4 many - TGTGCCAGCAGATTTGGACAGCCTGCCGGGGAGCTGTTTTTT CASRFGQPAGELFF
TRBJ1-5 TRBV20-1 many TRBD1 TGCAGTGCTAGAGATACACAGGGGACTCAGCCCCAGCATTTT CSARDTQGTQPQHF
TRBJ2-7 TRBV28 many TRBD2 TGTGCCAGCAGTGACCCTAGCGGGAGGGCCTACGAGCAGTACTTC CASSDPSGRAYEQYF
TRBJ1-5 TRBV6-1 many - TGTGCCAGCAGTGCCCGTTATACAGTCAATCAGCCCCAGCATTTT CASSARYTVNQPQHF
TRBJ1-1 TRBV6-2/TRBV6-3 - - TGTGCCAGCAGTTACTCGCGACGGGACACACCCGAAGCTTTCTTT CASSYSRRDTPEAFF
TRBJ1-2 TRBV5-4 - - TGTGCCAGCAGCTCGGAGAGAGATCCGGATGGCTACACCTTC CASSSERDPDGYTF
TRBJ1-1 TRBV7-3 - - TGTGCCAGCAGCTTAGTCAGGGGAGAAATGAACACTGAAGCTTTCTTT CASSLVRGEMNTEAFF
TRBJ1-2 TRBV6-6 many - TGTGCCAGCAGTCGACACAACTATGGCTACACCTTC CASSRHNYGYTF
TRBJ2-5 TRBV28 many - TGTGCCAGCAGTTTCGGCATGGGGGGCCAGACCCAGTACTTC CASSFGMGGQTQYF
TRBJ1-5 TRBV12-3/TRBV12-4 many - TGTGCCAGCAGTAGTTCCGGGGATAATCAGCCCCAGCATTTT CASSSSGDNQPQHF
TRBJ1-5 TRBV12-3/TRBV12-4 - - TGTGCCAGCAGCCTAACCCGGGGGGACCTCAATCAGCCCCAGCATTTT CASSLTRGDLNQPQHF
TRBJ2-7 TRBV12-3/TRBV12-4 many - TGTGCCAGCAGTTTCCACATCGGCGAGCAGTACTTC CASSFHIGEQYF
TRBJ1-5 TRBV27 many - TGTGCCAGCAGTATGAAACAGGGTTGGCCGCAGCCCCAGCATTTT CASSMKQGWPQPQHF
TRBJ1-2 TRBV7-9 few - TGTGCCAGCAGCCCCAGGACGGCCCGGGTCGACTACACCTTC CASSPRTARVDYTF
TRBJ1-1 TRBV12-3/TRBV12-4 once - TGTGCCAGCAGTTTAAGGGAGGGTTGGAACACTGAAGCTTTCTTT CASSLREGWNTEAFF
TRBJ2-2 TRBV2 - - TGTGCCAGCACAGGGAATTTGAACACCGGGGAGCTGTTTTTT CASTGNLNTGELFF
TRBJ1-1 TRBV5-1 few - TGCGCCAGCAGCTTGGAGGAGGAGACGACTGAAGCTTTCTTT CASSLEEETTEAFF
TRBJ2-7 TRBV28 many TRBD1 TGTGCCAGCAGTCGGACAGGTCCCTACGAGCAGTACTTC CASSRTGPYEQYF
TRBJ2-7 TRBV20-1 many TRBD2 TGCAGTGCTAGAGTGGGAGGGGATTACGAGCAGTACTTC CSARVGGDYEQYF
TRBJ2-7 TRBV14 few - TGTGCCAGCAGCCAAATTAGCGTCGGCGAGCAGTACTTC CASSQISVGEQYF
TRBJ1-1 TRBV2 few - TGTGCCAGCAGCAGGGGAGTCACTGAAGCTTTCTTT CASSRGVTEAFF